Below are 30 T cell receptor beta chains sequenced from a single sample in a study of breast tumors, draining lymph nodes, adjacent tissues. Breast cancer patients provided tissue from their axillary draining lymph nodes. Each CDR3 protein is one row after TCRdb ran MiXCR on the multiplex PCR reads. The sample lists 150,000 to 200,000 distinct CDR3 sequences; about 33% were seen once. Sequenced material: axillary lymph node tissue. These receptors all stem from a female donor with breast cancer. Some clones in this sample may be carry-over from other donors' samples.

On this clonotype: A read error may be the cause here, since a much bigger clone is one base away. The chain is built from TRBV11-3 and TRBJ2-1; perhaps TRBD1 as D (5 bases). Per the germline V gene, CDR1 is SGHNT and CDR2 is YENEEA. The V end lost 3 bases, the J end lost 9 bases, and 12 bases lay between the germline ends. CDR3 length: 13 residues. The CDR3 region has the DNA TGTGCCAGCAGCTTTGGCCCCAGGGCTGAGCAGTTCTTC. Its protein product is CASSFGPRAEQFF.

V usage is TRBV10-3 and J usage is TRBJ2-5; 9 nucleotides match TRBD2. The CDR3 is made up of 16 amino acids. V lost 2 bases to trimming and J lost 1 base; unmatched junction nucleotides: 5. Looked up from germline, CDR1 is ENHRY and CDR2 is SYGVKD. CDR3 sequence (DNA): TGTGCCATCAGTGAGGGTGTAGCGGGAGCCCAAGAGACCCAGTACTTC. It encodes CAISEGVAGAQETQYF.

The table lists this clonotype with many counts. The rearrangement joins TRBV5-6 to TRBJ2-1; TRBD2 might be the D (6 bases). The CDR3 length is 15 residues. Trimming stripped 3 bases from V and 2 bases from J, with 12 bases between. Germline lookup yields CDR1 SGHDT and CDR2 YYEEEE. CDR3 residues: CASSSRDFPYNEQFF. DNA for the CDR3: TGTGCCAGCAGCTCAAGGGACTTTCCCTACAATGAGCAGTTCTTC.

This clonotype was recorded at least ten times. The V and J genes are TRBV15 and TRBJ2-5, with D possibly TRBD2 on 5 matching bases. Germline V gene lookup returns CDR1 LNHNV and CDR2 YYDKDF (reference sequence). V was cut by 5 bases and J by 1 base, with 11 bases left in between. The CDR3 totals 14 residues. CDR3 sequence reads: CATSGRGIQETQYF. In DNA form, the CDR3 reads TGTGCCACCAGCGGAAGAGGGATCCAAGAGACCCAGTACTTC.

This clonotype came up a few times. A single base separates this from a much larger clone, so it may be a read error. The V gene is TRBV12-3 or TRBV12-4, the J gene TRBJ2-3, with TRBD2 matching 10 bases. Trimming at V came to 7 bases and at J to 1 base, leaving 5 bases not matched to a gene. The CDR3 sequence is 15 residues long. CDR3 protein: CASTSLAGGTDTQYF. CDR3 nucleotide sequence: TGTGCCAGCACTAGCCTAGCGGGGGGCACAGATACGCAGTATTTT.

At least ten counts were recorded for this clonotype. The chain combines TRBV2 with TRBJ1-2; no firm D call. Germline lookup yields CDR1 SNHLY and CDR2 FYNNEI. This CDR3 has 14 residues. V was cut by 2 bases and J by 0 bases, with 7 bases left in between. CDR3 in DNA: TGTGCCAGCAGTGAACAAGGGACTAACTATGGCTACACCTTC. Amino acids: CASSEQGTNYGYTF.

This clonotype was counted many times. The chain carries TRBV4-3 and TRBJ2-7, with 11 bases that match TRBD2. Per the germline V gene, CDR1 is LGHNA and CDR2 is YSLEER. The CDR3 consists of 17 residues. V was clipped by 3 bases and J by 0 bases; unmatched bases: 7. DNA of the CDR3: TGCGCCAGCAGCCAGGCAATAGCGGGAGGGTCCTCCTACGAGCAGTACTTC. It codes for CASSQAIAGGSSYEQYF.

The chain has TRBV20-1 and TRBJ2-7, with a possible D match to TRBD2 (7 bases). Germline CDR1 is DFQATT and CDR2 is SNEGSKA (reference sequence). Trimming left V 3 bases short and J 2 bases short, with 20 bases between. This CDR3 is built from 16 residues. The CDR3 spells CSASLGGRGLAYEQYF. Here the CDR3 DNA reads TGCAGTGCTAGTCTCGGCGGGCGGGGGCTGGCCTACGAGCAGTACTTC.

This clonotype has ten or more counts. This rearrangement joins TRBV5-6 to TRBJ1-3, with D maybe TRBD1 (6 bases). Germline CDR1 and CDR2: SGHDT and YYEEEE. This CDR3 region has 14 residues. Trimming took off 2 bases at V and 2 bases at J, with 8 bases between the two ends. This CDR3 is CASSFRTAGNTIYF. CDR3 DNA: TGTGCCAGCAGCTTCAGGACAGCTGGAAACACCATATATTTT.

Remarks on this clonotype: This CDR3 fails to terminate in the conserved phenylalanine or tryptophan, so it likely reflects a read error. The DNA is left out, because the CDR3 cannot be placed on it with certainty; the CDR3 is given as TCRdb lists it. V usage is TRBV2 and J usage is TRBJ2-7. Inclusive of both ends, the CDR3 amounts to 14 amino acids. Germline CDR1 and CDR2: SNHLY and FYNNEI. CDR3 in amino acids: CASSGRQGVHEHYS.

This clonotype was observed a single time. This may be a read error: a much more frequent sequence differs by one nucleotide. The CDR3 bases are TGTGCCAGCAGCCAAGACAGGGTGCTTCAACACTTC. It codes for CASSQDRVLQHF. The rearrangement joins TRBV3-1 to TRBJ2-7; maybe TRBD1 (5 bases). From germline, CDR1 is LGHDT and CDR2 YNNKEL (reference sequence). CDR3 size: 12 residues.

J is TRBJ1-4 and V is TRBV24-1; D is possibly TRBD1 (5 bases). The CDR3 contains 15 residues. The germline V gene has CDR1 KGHDR and CDR2 SFDVKD. The V end was cut by 10 bases, the J end by 3 bases, with 17 bases between. The CDR3 protein is CATGDPRAPNEKLFF. CDR3 nucleotide sequence: TGTGCCACTGGTGACCCCAGGGCCCCTAATGAAAAACTGTTTTTT.

In this sample, this clonotype turned up many times. The chain links TRBV6-2 or TRBV6-3 to TRBJ2-7; D gene uncertain. Trimming took 2 bases from V and 0 from J, leaving 11 bases between them. The germline V gene encodes CDR1 MNHEY and CDR2 SVGEGT. The CDR3 sequence is 15 residues long. The CDR3 sequence: CASSYHPGSSYEQYF. DNA of the CDR3: TGTGCCAGCAGTTACCATCCCGGTAGCTCCTACGAGCAGTACTTC.

The sample holds a few counts of this clonotype. The chain joins TRBV19 to TRBJ2-5; TRBD1 matches 10 bases. Per the germline V gene, CDR1 is LNHDA and CDR2 is SQIVND (reference sequence). The CDR3 runs 15 residues. With V trimmed by 5 bases and J by 5 bases, 8 bases remained unmatched. CDR3 region: CASSETGTGAETQYF. The CDR3 bases are TGTGCCAGTAGTGAAACCGGGACAGGGGCTGAGACCCAGTACTTC. The full variable domain, in which reference TRBV19 and TRBJ2-5 provide the parts outside the CDR3, is DGGITQSPKYLFRKEGQNVTLSCEQNLNHDAMYWYRQDPGQGLRLIYYSQIVNDFQKGDIAEGYSVSREKKESFPLTVTSAQKNPTAFYLCASSETGTGAETQYFGPGTRLLVL.

This clonotype was counted ten times or more. This may be a read error: a much more frequent sequence differs by one nucleotide. J is TRBJ2-5 and V is TRBV20-1; D gene uncertain. Per germline, CDR1 DFQATT and CDR2 SNEGSKA (reference sequence). The CDR3 has 11 amino acids. The DNA of the CDR3 is TGCAGTGCTATAGGGTCGGAGACCCAGTCCTTC. This translates into CSAIGSETQSF.

This clonotype was recorded a few times. A much larger clone sits a single nucleotide away, making a read error possible. The rearrangement uses TRBV4-1 and TRBJ2-1, with D uncertain. From germline, CDR1 is MGHRA and CDR2 YSYEKL. The CDR3 sequence is 16 residues long. Trimming shortened V by 1 base and J by 5 bases, and 15 bases separated the two germline ends. The CDR3 loop reads CASSQVRLVKHNEQFF. CDR3 nucleotides: TGCGCCAGCAGCCAAGTCCGGTTAGTTAAGCACAATGAGCAGTTCTTC.

J is TRBJ1-6 and V is TRBV6-1; tentatively, D is TRBD1 (5 bases). Germline assignment: CDR1 MNHNS and CDR2 SASEGT. The CDR3 has 18 amino acids. Trimming left V 5 bases short and J 0 bases short, with 17 bases between. DNA of the CDR3: TGTGCCAGCAGTTCCCAGACTAGCGGGGGCTCCTATAATTCACCCCTCCACTTT. This encodes CASSSQTSGGSYNSPLHF.

This chain links TRBV5-1 with TRBJ1-5; 8 nucleotides align to TRBD1. Germline loops: CDR1 SGHRS, CDR2 YFSETQ. The length of the CDR3 is 15 residues. V gave up 1 base and J gave up 11 bases; unmatched junction bases: 11. CDR3 loop: CASSLPRTGQETQHF. The CDR3 DNA reads TGCGCCAGCAGCTTGCCTAGGACAGGGCAAGAGACCCAGCATTTT.

The chain links TRBV2 to TRBJ2-1, with 11 bases that match TRBD2. CDR1 SNHLY and CDR2 FYNNEI come from the germline V gene. V lost 2 bases and J lost 1; bases outside the gene matches: 10. This CDR3 contains 19 residues. The CDR3 DNA reads as TGTGCCAGCAGTGAAAGTGGGCTAGCGGGAGGAGTATCCTACAATGAGCAGTTCTTC. It yields the protein CASSESGLAGGVSYNEQFF.

Many counts were recorded for this clonotype. One base away lies a much larger clone, so this may be a sequencing read error. The chain is built from TRBV20-1 and TRBJ1-6; no firm D call. This CDR3 comprises 15 residues. With 2 bases removed from V and 9 bases from J, the gap between germline ends came to 17 bases. CDR1 is DFQATT, CDR2 SNEGSKA, per germline (reference sequence). This CDR3 is CSARLGGPVTSPLHF. CDR3 sequence (DNA): TGCAGTGCTAGACTCGGAGGGCCCGTTACTTCACCCCTCCACTTT.

Turning to this clonotype: A much larger clone sits a single nucleotide away, making a read error possible. The J gene is TRBJ2-1, the V gene TRBV19, with TRBD1 matching 9 bases. There are 18 residues in the CDR3. Germline CDR1 reads LNHDA; CDR2 reads SQIVND (reference sequence). CDR3 in DNA: TGTGCCGGTAGTATCCCTGGGCTCTTGACAGGGGGGTACAATGAGCAGTTCTTC. It encodes CAGSIPGLLTGGYNEQFF.

This clonotype was detected ten times or more. The rearrangement joins TRBV20-1 to TRBJ2-2; 11 bases fit TRBD2. The V segment lost 1 base and the J segment 3 bases; nucleotides outside the gene matches: 7. This CDR3 contains 17 residues. Germline lookup yields CDR1 DFQATT and CDR2 SNEGSKA (reference sequence). The CDR3 sequence: CSARVASGRSYTGELFF. DNA of the CDR3: TGCAGTGCTAGAGTGGCTAGCGGGAGGAGCTACACCGGGGAGCTGTTTTTT.

Here the CDR3 DNA reads TGCAGTGCGTGGGAGGACATTGAAGCTTTCTTT. Translated, it gives CSAWEDIEAFF. The J gene is TRBJ1-1, the V gene TRBV20-1; tentatively, D is TRBD1 (5 bases). The CDR3 extends over 11 amino acids. Trimming left V 6 bases short and J 7 bases short, with 12 bases between. Germline V gene data show CDR1 as DFQATT and CDR2 as SNEGSKA (reference sequence).

Comment on this clonotype: A much larger clone sits a single nucleotide away, making a read error possible. The chain joins TRBV3-1 to TRBJ2-7; D remains unclear. Germline V lookup: CDR1 LGHDT, CDR2 YNNKEL (reference sequence). CDR3 length equals 12 residues. The CDR3 protein is CASTAVGYEQNF. In DNA form, the CDR3 reads TGTGCCAGCACAGCTGTGGGATACGAGCAGAACTTC.

With regard to this clonotype: A much larger clone differs from this one at a single base, so this may be a read error. V usage is TRBV6-2 or TRBV6-3 and J usage is TRBJ1-5; possibly TRBD1 for D (6 bases). Per the germline V gene, CDR1 is MNHEY and CDR2 is SVGEGT. Trimming shortened V by 6 bases and J by 4 bases, and 13 bases separated the two germline ends. CDR3 size: 14 residues. CDR3 protein: CASRPNRENQPQHF. In nucleotides, the CDR3 is TGTGCCAGCAGACCAAACAGGGAAAATCAGCCCCAGCATTTT.

The sample holds many counts of this clonotype. V usage is TRBV7-9 and J usage is TRBJ1-2; TRBD1 aligns across 7 bases. With V trimmed by 4 bases and J by 2 bases, 10 bases remained unmatched. CDR1 is SEHNR and CDR2 is FQNEAQ in the germline V gene (reference sequence). CDR3 size: 16 residues. CDR3 nucleotide sequence: TGTGCCAGCAGCTCGACAGGGCGAAACCCCAACTATGGCTACACCTTC. Amino acid sequence: CASSSTGRNPNYGYTF.

The sample holds a few counts of this clonotype. The V gene is TRBV7-2, the J gene TRBJ1-1; TRBD1 matches at 8 bases. The germline CDR1 and CDR2 sequences are SGHTA and FQGNSA. The CDR3 is made up of 15 amino acids. V shed 5 bases and J 4 bases; nucleotides not matched to a gene: 9. The CDR3, as DNA: TGTGCCAGCAGCCCCAGACAGGGGTCGGCCACTGAAGCTTTCTTT. Its protein is CASSPRQGSATEAFF.

Many counts were recorded for this clonotype. This chain joins TRBV5-1 and TRBJ2-1, with D perhaps being TRBD1 or TRBD2 (5 bases each). V was clipped by 3 bases and J by 3 bases, with 16 bases between them. The CDR3 is 16 residues long. Germline V gives CDR1 SGHRS, CDR2 YFSETQ. CDR3 sequence (DNA): TGCGCCAGCAGCTGGACCGGGACCACAAACTACAATGAGCAGTTCTTC. Translated: CASSWTGTTNYNEQFF.

This clonotype appeared many times. The chain combines TRBV10-3 with TRBJ2-1; D unresolved. The V and J ends lost 7 bases and 5 bases respectively, with 15 bases between them. Germline lookup yields CDR1 ENHRY and CDR2 SYGVKD. This CDR3 comprises 14 residues. CDR3 sequence reads: CAITSRNNNNEQFF. The CDR3 DNA sequence: TGTGCCATCACGTCTCGAAATAATAACAATGAGCAGTTCTTC.

This clonotype appeared many times. The chain carries TRBV20-1 and TRBJ2-3, with TRBD2 as a possible D gene (6 bases). Trimming left V 4 bases short and J 4 bases short, with 12 bases between. Germline-derived CDR1 and CDR2 are DFQATT and SNEGSKA (reference sequence). This CDR3 is 13 amino acids long. CDR3 sequence reads: CSAISGGPDTQYF. In DNA, the CDR3 is TGCAGTGCTATTAGCGGTGGCCCAGATACGCAGTATTTT.